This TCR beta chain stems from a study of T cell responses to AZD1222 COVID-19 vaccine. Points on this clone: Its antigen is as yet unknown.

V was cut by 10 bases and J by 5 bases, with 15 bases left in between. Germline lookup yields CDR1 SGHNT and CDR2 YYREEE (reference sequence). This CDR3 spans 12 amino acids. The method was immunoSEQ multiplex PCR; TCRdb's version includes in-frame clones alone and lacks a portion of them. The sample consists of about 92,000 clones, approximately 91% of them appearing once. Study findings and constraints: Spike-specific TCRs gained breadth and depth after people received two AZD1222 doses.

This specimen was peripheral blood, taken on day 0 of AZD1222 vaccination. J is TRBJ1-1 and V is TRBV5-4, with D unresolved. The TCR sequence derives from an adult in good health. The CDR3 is CALGGRLTEAFF. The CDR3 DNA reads TGTGCCCTGGGTGGAAGACTTACTGAAGCTTTCTTT.